The 17 T cell receptor beta chains below were found in one sample sequenced in a study of response to subunit inactivated influenza vaccine. Each CDR3 protein is one row after TCRdb ran MiXCR on the RT-PCR reads. The sample comprises about 540,000 distinct CDR3 sequences, roughly 25% of which are singletons, and about 3% rests with the top ten. These same records also appear under a second study, on T cells expressing NK-cell markers. That work states: Researchers built TCR beta cDNA using 5'RACE template switching with UMIs.

Sequences were derived from CD4+ T cells sorted from PBMCs, sampled approximately 13 days after vaccination. Receptors originate from a man over 45 who received an inactivated influenza vaccine.

This clonotype was picked up a small number of times. The chain combines TRBV11-2 with TRBJ1-2, with D uncertain. This CDR3 comprises 11 residues. The germline CDR1 and CDR2 sequences are SGHAT and FQNNGV. V lost 6 bases, J lost 8 bases, and 10 bases lay in between. CDR3 sequence: CASSNSGGYTF. In DNA, the CDR3 is TGTGCCAGCAGTAACAGCGGAGGCTACACCTTC.

This clonotype was observed at least ten times. The V and J genes are TRBV9 and TRBJ2-3; a possible D gene is TRBD1 (5 bases). The germline CDR1 and CDR2 sequences are SGDLS and YYNGEE. V was cut by 0 bases and J by 5 bases, with 7 bases left in between. The CDR3 extends over 13 amino acids. Written as DNA, the CDR3 is TGTGCCAGCAGCGTAGGTCAGGGAGATACGCAGTATTTT. Protein sequence: CASSVGQGDTQYF.

This chain uses TRBV12-3 or TRBV12-4 with TRBJ2-1; 8 positions agree with TRBD1. Germline trimming cut 7 bases from V and 10 bases from J; bases unmatched to any gene: 9. The length of the CDR3 is 13 residues. Here the CDR3 reads CASTPTGAPEQFF. CDR3 nucleotide sequence: TGTGCCAGCACCCCGACAGGGGCCCCCGAGCAGTTCTTC.

The rearrangement links TRBV2 to TRBJ2-7; possible D gene TRBD2, 5 bases. The length of the CDR3 is 12 residues. Germline CDR1 reads SNHLY; CDR2 reads FYNNEI. CDR3 DNA: TGTGCTAGCCAAAGGGAGACCTACGAGCAGTACTTC. Translated, it gives CASQRETYEQYF.

The sample holds many counts of this clonotype. J is TRBJ2-3 and V is TRBV20-1; 9 bases are a match to TRBD2. V dropped 3 bases and J dropped 8; count of bases not matched to a gene: 3. Germline V gene lookup returns CDR1 DFQATT and CDR2 SNEGSKA (reference sequence). The length of the CDR3 is 12 residues. CDR3 loop: CSARREGATQYF. The CDR3 nucleotides are TGCAGTGCTAGGCGGGAGGGGGCTACGCAGTATTTT.

This chain uses TRBV6-2 or TRBV6-3 with TRBJ2-7; D may be TRBD2 (5 bases). Germline-derived CDR1 and CDR2 are MNHEY and SVGEGT. This CDR3 has 15 residues. The V end lost 5 bases, the J end lost 11 bases, and 25 bases lay between the germline ends. CDR3 in amino acids: CASSPSEAPLSREYF. In DNA form, the CDR3 reads TGTGCCAGCAGTCCATCGGAGGCCCCGCTATCGAGGGAGTACTTC.

This clonotype was seen more than once but under ten times. This chain uses TRBV7-2 with TRBJ2-3; the D is unclear. Trimming took off 3 bases at V and 0 bases at J, with 7 bases between the two ends. Looked up from germline, CDR1 is SGHTA and CDR2 is FQGNSA. The CDR3 length is 14 residues. CDR3 sequence (DNA): TGTGCCAGCAGCTTTTGGGGTAGCACAGATACGCAGTATTTT. Residues: CASSFWGSTDTQYF. Supplemented by reference TRBV7-2 and TRBJ2-3, the full variable domain reads GAGVSQSPSNKVTEKGKDVELRCDPISGHTALYWYRQSLGQGLEFLIYFQGNSAPDKSGLPSDRFSAERTGGSVSTLTIQRTQQEDSAVYLCASSFWGSTDTQYFGPGTRLTVL.

The CDR3, as DNA: TGTGCCAGCAGCCGCACGGGAGTAGGTTACGAGCAGTACTTC. Translation: CASSRTGVGYEQYF. This rearrangement joins TRBV28 to TRBJ2-7; TRBD2 is a possible D gene (6 bases). In germline, CDR1 is MDHEN, CDR2 SYDVKM. V lost 6 bases to trimming and J lost 4 bases, with 16 bases between them. CDR3 length: 14 residues.

The rearrangement links TRBV30 to TRBJ2-5; 14 bases line up with TRBD2. Looked up from germline, CDR1 is GTSNPN and CDR2 is SVGIG (reference sequence). This CDR3 is built from 17 residues. V was clipped by 3 bases and J by 5 bases; unmatched bases: 11. The CDR3 sequence is CAWRDGLAGGPRETQYF. The CDR3 DNA is TGTGCCTGGAGGGACGGACTAGCGGGAGGCCCTAGGGAGACCCAGTACTTC.

This clonotype was observed a handful of times. This chain uses TRBV7-9 with TRBJ2-7; D possibly corresponds to TRBD1 (9 bases). V lost 5 bases to trimming and J lost 4 bases, with 15 bases between them. The CDR3 is made up of 14 amino acids. Germline CDR1 SEHNR, CDR2 FQNEAQ (reference sequence). This CDR3 is CASSREGQGYEQYF. DNA of the CDR3: TGTGCCAGCAGCCGGGAGGGACAGGGATACGAGCAGTACTTC.

The chain uses TRBV12-3 or TRBV12-4 and TRBJ1-6; the D is unclear. The V and J ends lost 5 bases and 7 bases respectively, with 12 bases between them. CDR3 length: 14 residues. This CDR3 reads CASSTQAVNSPLHF. The CDR3 nucleotides are TGTGCCAGCAGTACCCAGGCTGTGAATTCACCCCTCCACTTT.

This clonotype was recorded a few times. V usage is TRBV4-3 and J usage is TRBJ2-7, with a possible D match to TRBD1 (6 bases). Trimming stripped 1 base from V and 3 bases from J, with 7 bases between. The germline CDR1 and CDR2 sequences are LGHNA and YSLEER. The CDR3 consists of 13 residues. CDR3 sequence: CASSQGTDYEQYF. The CDR3 DNA follows: TGCGCCAGCAGCCAAGGGACAGACTACGAGCAGTACTTC.

The chain is built from TRBV7-2 and TRBJ2-7; TRBD2 aligns across 7 bases. The germline gives CDR1 SGHTA, CDR2 FQGNSA. J gave up 2 bases and V 5 bases, and 3 bases lay outside the gene matches. This CDR3 comprises 13 residues. The DNA of the CDR3 is TGTGCCAGCAGCAAAGCGGGGCCCTACGAGCAGTACTTC. Translating gives CASSKAGPYEQYF.

The J gene is TRBJ2-6, the V gene TRBV5-1; 7 bases are shared with TRBD1. Germline CDR1 reads SGHRS; CDR2 reads YFSETQ. The CDR3 runs 14 residues. With 6 bases clipped from V and 2 bases from J, the junction kept 2 bases outside the gene matches. The DNA for the CDR3 is TGCGCCAGCACCGGGACAGCTGGGGCCAACGTCCTGACTTTC. Protein: CASTGTAGANVLTF.

The J gene is TRBJ2-1, the V gene TRBV4-2, with TRBD2 as a possible D gene (5 bases). Trimming shortened V by 4 bases and J by 4 bases, and 17 bases separated the two germline ends. The CDR3 extends over 16 amino acids. Germline V gene data show CDR1 as LGHNA and CDR2 as YNFKEQ. CDR3: CASSREAGVQYNEQFF. Here the CDR3 DNA reads TGTGCCAGCAGCCGAGAAGCCGGGGTCCAGTACAATGAGCAGTTCTTC.

The V call is TRBV4-1, the J call TRBJ2-2, with TRBD2 matching 8 bases. The CDR3 loop spans 17 amino acids. V was clipped by 0 bases and J by 6 bases; unmatched bases: 9. CDR1 is MGHRA and CDR2 is YSYEKL in the germline V gene. The CDR3 reads CASSQDRGAGVPGELFF. DNA for the CDR3: TGCGCCAGCAGCCAAGATCGAGGAGCGGGAGTCCCCGGGGAGCTGTTTTTT.

This clonotype appeared a few times. The rearrangement links TRBV29-1 to TRBJ2-7, with a weak D call TRBD1 (6 bases). The CDR3 spans 15 residues. Germline V gene lookup returns CDR1 SQVTM and CDR2 ANQGSEA. Trimming shortened V by 0 bases and J by 1 base, and 13 bases separated the two germline ends. CDR3 loop: CSVEDRIQGSYEQYF. As DNA, the CDR3 is TGCAGCGTTGAAGATCGGATCCAGGGGTCCTACGAGCAGTACTTC.